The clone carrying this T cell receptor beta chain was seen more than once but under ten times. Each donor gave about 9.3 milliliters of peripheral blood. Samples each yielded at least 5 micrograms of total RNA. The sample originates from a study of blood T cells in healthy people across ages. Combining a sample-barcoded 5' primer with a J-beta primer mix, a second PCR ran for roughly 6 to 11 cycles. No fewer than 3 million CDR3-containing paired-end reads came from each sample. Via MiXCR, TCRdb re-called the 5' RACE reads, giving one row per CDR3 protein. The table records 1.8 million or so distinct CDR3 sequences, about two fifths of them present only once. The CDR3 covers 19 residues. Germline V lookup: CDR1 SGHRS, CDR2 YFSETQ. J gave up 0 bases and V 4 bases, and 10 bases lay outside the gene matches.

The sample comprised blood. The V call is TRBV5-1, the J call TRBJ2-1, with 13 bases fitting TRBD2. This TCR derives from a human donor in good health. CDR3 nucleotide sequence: TGCGCCAGCAGCACCAGACTAGCGGGGGGCCTGAGCTCCTACAATGAGCAGTTCTTC. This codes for CASSTRLAGGLSSYNEQFF.